The 27 T cell receptor beta chains listed next were all sequenced from one sample in a study of T cell changes during pregnancy in multiple sclerosis. Profiled with immunoSEQ multiplex PCR; TCRdb holds only in-frame clones, not every one. Here the sample spans tens of thousands of clones, around 92% being singletons. The sequencing here drew on peripheral blood, taken after pregnancy. Source of these receptors: a female donor with multiple sclerosis, enrolled in a pregnancy study.

The V gene is TRBV7-3, the J gene TRBJ2-3, with a possible D match to TRBD1 (6 bases). V was clipped by 3 bases and J by 6 bases, with 16 bases between them. From germline, CDR1 is SGHTA and CDR2 FQGTGA. The CDR3 consists of 15 residues. The CDR3 here is CASSLTSHRVDTQYF. The CDR3 bases are TGTGCCAGCAGCTTGACATCCCACAGGGTGGATACGCAGTATTTT.

The V call is TRBV7-2, the J call TRBJ1-2; tentative D call: TRBD1 (5 bases). CDR1 and CDR2 from the germline V gene are SGHTA and FQGNSA. Trimming took off 4 bases at V and 2 bases at J, with 8 bases between the two ends. The CDR3 length is 13 residues. CDR3 amino acids: CASSSQGNYGYTF. For the CDR3, the DNA is TGTGCCAGCAGCTCGCAGGGCAACTATGGCTACACCTTC.

V usage is TRBV5-1 and J usage is TRBJ1-1; D uncertain. Germline V gene sequence: CDR1 SGHRS, CDR2 YFSETQ. The CDR3 contains 12 residues. V was clipped by 6 bases and J by 3 bases, with 9 bases between them. CDR3 bases: TGCGCCAGCAAGAGGGAGGACACTGAAGCTTTCTTT. Translation gives CASKREDTEAFF.

The chain employs TRBV6-5 and TRBJ2-5; 14 positions agree with TRBD2. The CDR3 is made up of 16 amino acids. The ends lost 0 bases at V and 4 bases at J; junction bases unmatched: 1. Per germline, CDR1 MNHEY and CDR2 SVGAGI. As DNA, the CDR3 is TGTGCCAGCAGTTACTCGGGACTAGCGGGAGCAGAGACCCAGTACTTC. Encoded protein: CASSYSGLAGAETQYF.

This rearrangement joins TRBV9 to TRBJ2-7, with 13 bases lining up with TRBD2. Germline V gene lookup returns CDR1 SGDLS and CDR2 YYNGEE. This CDR3 has 16 residues. V was pared by 2 bases and J by 4 bases, with 6 bases of the junction left unmatched. CDR3 DNA sequence: TGTGCCAGCAGCGTTACTAGCGGGGGGGCCGTGTACGAGCAGTACTTC. This codes for CASSVTSGGAVYEQYF.

The J gene is TRBJ2-5, the V gene TRBV6-1; 8 bases line up with TRBD2. Germline CDR1 is MNHNS and CDR2 is SASEGT. J was trimmed by 5 bases and V by 0 bases; bases with no gene match: 11. The CDR3 is made up of 17 amino acids. The CDR3 spells CASSEAGSGTLWETQYF. CDR3 sequence (DNA): TGTGCCAGCAGTGAAGCCGGTAGCGGGACCCTATGGGAGACCCAGTACTTC.

The chain combines TRBV11-2 with TRBJ1-3; D is possibly TRBD1 (5 bases). Per the germline V gene, CDR1 is SGHAT and CDR2 is FQNNGV. V lost 4 bases and J lost 2, with 15 bases in between. The CDR3 loop spans 16 amino acids. The CDR3 region is CASSSSTVRTGNTIYF. In nucleotides, the CDR3 is TGTGCCAGCAGCTCCTCGACAGTTCGGACTGGAAACACCATATATTTT.

The chain has TRBV5-4 and TRBJ2-5; D possibly corresponds to TRBD2 (6 bases). V lost 4 bases and J 3 bases, leaving 16 bases between the germline ends. The CDR3 runs to 15 residues. Germline V gene data show CDR1 as SGHNT and CDR2 as YYREEE (reference sequence). CDR3 coding DNA: TGTGCCAGCAGCCAGCTTGGGTGGGGGGAAGAGACCCAGTACTTC. Its translation is CASSQLGWGEETQYF.

This chain connects TRBV30 to TRBJ2-5, with 10 bases fitting TRBD1. In germline, CDR1 is GTSNPN, CDR2 SVGIG (reference sequence). This CDR3 contains 13 residues. V was pared by 8 bases and J by 4 bases, with 7 bases of the junction left unmatched. The CDR3 loop reads CAQARDRGETQYF. The CDR3 nucleotides are TGTGCCCAGGCGAGGGACAGGGGAGAGACCCAGTACTTC.

This clone was seen a handful of times. The CDR3 DNA reads TGTGCCAGCAGCACGCTAGCAGGGACAGGGGGGAGTGGCTACACCTTC. Residues: CASSTLAGTGGSGYTF. The V call is TRBV7-2, the J call TRBJ1-2; 11 bases align to TRBD1. J lost 7 bases, V lost 5 bases, and 12 bases had no gene match. Germline CDR1 and CDR2: SGHTA and FQGNSA. There are 16 residues in the CDR3.

This chain links TRBV11-2 with TRBJ2-2; D is ambiguous. Trimming took 5 bases from V and 3 from J, leaving 7 bases between them. The CDR3 loop spans 13 amino acids. Germline V gene lookup returns CDR1 SGHAT and CDR2 FQNNGV. The CDR3 is CASSNRDTGELFF. The CDR3 nucleotides read TGTGCCAGCAGCAATCGTGACACCGGGGAGCTGTTTTTT.

The chain uses TRBV11-2 and TRBJ1-1; 8 bases align to TRBD1. The CDR3 is 13 residues long. V shed 5 bases, J shed 11 bases, and the junction held 10 bases outside the gene matches. Germline loops: CDR1 SGHAT, CDR2 FQNNGV. The CDR3 DNA sequence: TGTGCCAGCAGCCAGATCCCACAGGGGGAGGCTTTCTTT. It codes for CASSQIPQGEAFF.

This clone turned up a few times. The chain carries TRBV7-2 and TRBJ2-1, with 11 nucleotides matching TRBD1. J lost 9 bases, V lost 5 bases, and 3 bases had no gene match. Germline V lookup: CDR1 SGHTA, CDR2 FQGNSA. The CDR3 covers 13 residues. The CDR3 DNA reads as TGTGCCAGCAGCACGGGACAGGGGGTTGAGCAGTTCTTC. Translated, it gives CASSTGQGVEQFF.

The chain recombines TRBV2 with TRBJ2-4, with 7 bases matching TRBD2. V trimming: 3 bases; J trimming: 5 bases; junction bases outside the gene matches: 4. CDR1 is SNHLY, CDR2 FYNNEI, per germline. The CDR3 contains 14 residues. As DNA, the CDR3 is TGTGCCAGCAGTGAGGCGGGAGAGGAAAACATTCAGTACTTC. Translated: CASSEAGEENIQYF.

The V call is TRBV30, the J call TRBJ1-2; unclear D gene. The V gene's germline CDR1 is GTSNPN and CDR2 SVGIG (reference sequence). The CDR3 totals 15 residues. V lost 2 bases and J 2 bases, leaving 15 bases between the germline ends. The CDR3, as DNA: TGTGCCTGGAGTCATAACAGCAACTTGAACTATGGCTACACCTTC. Its protein product is CAWSHNSNLNYGYTF.

The V and J genes are TRBV5-8 and TRBJ1-5; 7 bases are a match to TRBD1. The CDR3 loop spans 15 amino acids. V was pared by 2 bases and J by 6 bases, with 8 bases of the junction left unmatched. Germline CDR1 reads SGHTS; CDR2 reads YDEGEE. This CDR3 reads CASSFNRGSVQPQHF. In DNA, the CDR3 is TGTGCCAGCAGCTTCAACAGGGGTTCGGTTCAGCCCCAGCATTTT.

The rearrangement links TRBV10-3 to TRBJ2-1, with 11 nucleotides matching TRBD2. Trimming took 6 bases from V and 4 from J; bases not matched to a gene: 8. CDR1 ENHRY and CDR2 SYGVKD come from the germline V gene. The CDR3 sequence is 16 residues long. CDR3 amino acids: CAISRSTSGNYNEQFF. For the CDR3, the DNA is TGTGCCATCAGCCGGTCGACTAGCGGGAATTACAATGAGCAGTTCTTC.

CDR3 bases: TGTGCCATCAGTGAGCAGGTCGACTATGGCTACACCTTC. As protein: CAISEQVDYGYTF. V usage is TRBV10-3 and J usage is TRBJ1-2; unclear D gene. CDR3 length: 13 amino acids. Germline V gives CDR1 ENHRY, CDR2 SYGVKD. The ends were cut back, 2 bases at V and 3 bases at J, with 7 bases in the middle.

This clone was found a few times. The chain carries TRBV5-1 and TRBJ2-7; 8 bases are shared with TRBD1. The CDR3 extends over 16 amino acids. J was trimmed by 2 bases and V by 1 base; bases with no gene match: 8. CDR1 SGHRS and CDR2 YFSETQ come from the germline V gene. The CDR3 sequence: CASSLIDGQGPYEQYF. The CDR3 bases are TGCGCCAGCAGCTTGATCGATGGACAGGGCCCCTACGAGCAGTACTTC.

Regarding this clone: At the DNA level, this CDR3 is encoded by other sequences in the same sample as well. V usage is TRBV30 and J usage is TRBJ1-5; no definite D call. Germline values: CDR1 GTSNPN, CDR2 SVGIG (reference sequence). CDR3 size: 12 residues. The CDR3 reads CAWSPGDQPQHF. The CDR3 DNA reads as TGTGCTTGGTCCCCGGGAGATCAGCCCCAGCATTTT. The full variable domain, with the rest looked up from reference TRBV30 and TRBJ1-5, is SQTIHQWPATLVQPVGSPLSLECTVEGTSNPNLYWYRQAAGRGLQLLFYSVGIGQISSEVPQNLSASRPQDRQFILSSKKLLLSDSGFYLCAWSPGDQPQHFGDGTRLSIL.

The chain carries TRBV5-5 and TRBJ1-1; D unclear. Germline CDR1 is SGHKS and CDR2 is YYEKEE (reference sequence). With 1 base removed from V and 3 bases from J, the gap between germline ends came to 10 bases. The CDR3 loop spans 14 amino acids. Here the CDR3 reads CASSLMRADTEAFF. As DNA, the CDR3 is TGTGCCAGCAGCTTGATGCGAGCCGACACTGAAGCTTTCTTT. The variable domain in full, with the rest retrieved from reference TRBV5-5 and TRBJ1-1, is DAGVTQSPTHLIKTRGQQVTLRCSPISGHKSVSWYQQVLGQGPQFIFQYYEKEERGRGNFPDRFSARQFPNYSSELNVNALLLGDSALYLCASSLMRADTEAFFGQGTRLTVV.

V usage is TRBV4-3 and J usage is TRBJ1-5; tentatively, D is TRBD1 (5 bases). There are 14 residues in the CDR3. Germline CDR1 and CDR2: LGHNA and YSLEER. Trimming pared 0 bases from V and 9 bases from J, leaving 12 bases between. CDR3 nucleotide sequence: TGCGCCAGCAGCCAAGATCAGGGCTTAGGGCCCCAGCATTTT. Translating it yields CASSQDQGLGPQHF.

The table lists this clone with a few counts. This chain joins TRBV6-1 and TRBJ2-3; tentatively, D is TRBD1 (6 bases). CDR1 is MNHNS, CDR2 SASEGT, per germline. The CDR3 runs to 15 residues. Trimming took off 2 bases at V and 4 bases at J, with 13 bases between the two ends. The CDR3 coding sequence is TGTGCCAGCAGTGAACCACAGGGTTATCCAGATACGCAGTATTTT. Protein sequence: CASSEPQGYPDTQYF.

The chain links TRBV7-2 to TRBJ1-2; D is unresolved. This CDR3 is 15 amino acids long. V was cut by 4 bases and J by 3 bases, with 15 bases left in between. Germline assignment: CDR1 SGHTA and CDR2 FQGNSA. CDR3 protein: CASSSSAQGYYGYTF. CDR3 bases: TGTGCCAGCAGCTCAAGCGCGCAAGGTTACTATGGCTACACCTTC.

V usage is TRBV18 and J usage is TRBJ1-1, with D unclear. V was clipped by 6 bases and J by 7 bases, with 12 bases between them. CDR1 KGHSH and CDR2 LQKENI come from the germline V gene. CDR3 length: 12 residues. As DNA, the CDR3 is TGTGCCAGCTCGAACACCGATCTTGAAGCTTTCTTT. Amino acid sequence: CASSNTDLEAFF.

A single count supports this clone. The rearrangement links TRBV6-5 to TRBJ2-5, with D uncertain. This CDR3 comprises 13 residues. In germline, CDR1 is MNHEY, CDR2 SVGAGI. Trimming stripped 1 base from V and 1 base from J, with 4 bases between. The CDR3 DNA follows: TGTGCCAGCAGTTACTATATCCAAGAGACCCAGTACTTC. It yields the protein CASSYYIQETQYF.

This chain uses TRBV7-9 with TRBJ2-7, with D perhaps TRBD2 (7 bases). This CDR3 is 19 amino acids long. V lost 5 bases to trimming and J lost 5 bases, with 31 bases between them. Germline CDR1 is SEHNR and CDR2 is FQNEAQ (reference sequence). CDR3 DNA sequence: TGTGCCAGCAGCCCGATGGACAGCGAGCGGGGACTAAACCCCCACGAGCAGTACTTC. As protein: CASSPMDSERGLNPHEQYF.